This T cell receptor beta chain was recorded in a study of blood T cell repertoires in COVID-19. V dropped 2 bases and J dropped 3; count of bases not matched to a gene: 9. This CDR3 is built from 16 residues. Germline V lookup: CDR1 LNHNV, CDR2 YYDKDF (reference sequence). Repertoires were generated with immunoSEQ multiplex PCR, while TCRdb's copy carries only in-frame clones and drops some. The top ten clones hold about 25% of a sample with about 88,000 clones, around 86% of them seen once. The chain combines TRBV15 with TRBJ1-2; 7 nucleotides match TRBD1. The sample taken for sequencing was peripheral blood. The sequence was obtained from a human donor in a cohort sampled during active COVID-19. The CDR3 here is CATSRSGGNRDYGYTF. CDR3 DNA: TGTGCCACCAGCAGATCAGGGGGGAACCGAGACTATGGCTACACCTTC.